This entry is about one TCR beta chain. Germline assignment: CDR1 KGHSH and CDR2 LQKENI. CDR3 length: 14 amino acids. Trimming removed 3 bases from V and 7 bases from J, with 16 bases in between. The sample is drawn from a study of blood T cell repertoires in COVID-19. The authors' processing: Reference gene primer amplification gave nucleated cell count estimates. Sequencing was performed with immunoSEQ multiplex PCR; in TCRdb, only in-frame clones are kept and a portion is missing. That table furnishes V, J and clone size, whereas the DNA furnished D and trimming. Altogether tens of thousands of clones are present, around 79% being singletons, with the ten largest covering about 8.9%.

The J gene is TRBJ2-7, the V gene TRBV18, with D tentatively TRBD1 (5 bases). Sequenced sample: peripheral blood. This receptor was identified in a human donor in a cohort sampled during active COVID-19. The CDR3: CASSPGVRVGEQYF. In DNA form, the CDR3 reads TGTGCCAGCTCACCTGGGGTCAGGGTCGGAGAGCAGTACTTC. The whole variable domain, filled in from reference TRBV18 and TRBJ2-7, reads NAGVMQNPRHLVRRRGQEARLRCSPMKGHSHVYWYRQLPEEGLKFMVYLQKENIIDESGMPKERFSAEFPKEGPSILRIQQVVRGDSAAYFCASSPGVRVGEQYFGPGTRLTVT.